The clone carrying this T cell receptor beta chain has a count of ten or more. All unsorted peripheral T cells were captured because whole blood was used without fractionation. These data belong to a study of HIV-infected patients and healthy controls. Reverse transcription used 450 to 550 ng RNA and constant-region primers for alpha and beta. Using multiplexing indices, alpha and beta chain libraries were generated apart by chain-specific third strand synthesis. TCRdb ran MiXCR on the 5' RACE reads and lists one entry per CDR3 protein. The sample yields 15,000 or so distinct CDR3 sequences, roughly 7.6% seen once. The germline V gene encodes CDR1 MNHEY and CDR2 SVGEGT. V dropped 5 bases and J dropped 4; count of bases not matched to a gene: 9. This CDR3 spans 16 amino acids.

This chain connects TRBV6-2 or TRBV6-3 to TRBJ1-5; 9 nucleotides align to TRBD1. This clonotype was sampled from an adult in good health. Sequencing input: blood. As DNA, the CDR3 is TGTGCCAGCAGTGTCCGGGACAGGGTGTATAATCAGCCCCAGCATTTT. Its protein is CASSVRDRVYNQPQHF.